A single T cell receptor (beta chain) is shown here with its context. Its antigen is as yet unknown. This specimen belongs to a study of CD8 T cells in ankylosing spondylitis. Via MiXCR, TCRdb re-called the 5' RACE reads, giving one row per CDR3 protein. This sample has around 340,000 distinct CDR3 sequences; 20% occur once, and the top ten carry around 12%. The study, taken as a whole, reports: A motif of seven or eight highly homologous TCR beta variants was seen as apparently characteristic of ankylosing spondylitis blood. Disease-linked clones were found to be CD8+ and relatively rare in peripheral blood.

Sequencing was performed on blood, either unsorted or a sorted T cell fraction (not recorded which). This TCR was recovered from a male donor with ankylosing spondylitis or in good health (not recorded which).

The DNA of the CDR3 is TGTGCCAGCAACGACGGGGACAATGAGCAGTTCTTC. This encodes CASNDGDNEQFF. The chain combines TRBV12-3 or TRBV12-4 with TRBJ2-1; weak D call: TRBD2 (5 bases). Trimming left V 7 bases short and J 5 bases short, with 9 bases between. This CDR3 has 12 residues.